Following are 13 T cell receptor beta chains from one sample sequenced in a study of shared clonotypes between healthy human individuals. It was CD45RO-negative cells, positively selected for CCR7, that made up naive CD8 cells, with terminally differentiated effector memory CD45RA+ cells excluded. Only in-frame clones appear in the TCRdb table, and some are missing; sequencing was by immunoSEQ multiplex PCR. The sample holds about 590,000 clones, just under 97% seen once. Sequencing used naive CD8+ T cells sorted from blood. The origin of the receptors is a woman younger than 45 in good health.

The J gene is TRBJ2-2, the V gene TRBV11-2, with 7 bases that match TRBD1. CDR1 and CDR2 (germline): SGHAT, FQNNGV. J lost 3 bases, V lost 6 bases, and 7 bases had no gene match. This CDR3 comprises 15 residues. Written as DNA, the CDR3 is TGTGCCAGCAGACCCGACAGGGCCGACACCGGGGAGCTGTTTTTT. Its translation: CASRPDRADTGELFF.

About this clone: Other DNA sequences in the sample encode the same CDR3. The chain employs TRBV27 and TRBJ2-5; unclear D gene. Gene TRBJ2-7 matches the end of the DNA better, so the J call may be wrong. CDR3 length: 11 amino acids. The germline gives CDR1 MNHEY, CDR2 SMNVEV (reference sequence). The CDR3 nucleotides read TGTGCCAGCAGTCCTTCCTACGAGCAGTACTTC. Translated: CASSPSYEQYF.

The rearrangement joins TRBV5-6 to TRBJ1-2; unclear D gene. This CDR3 contains 17 residues. V lost 1 base to trimming and J lost 6 bases, with 22 bases between them. CDR1 is SGHDT, CDR2 YYEEEE, per germline. This chain's CDR3 is CASSLWMGFLGLDGYTF. As DNA, the CDR3 is TGTGCCAGCAGCTTGTGGATGGGGTTCCTCGGATTGGATGGCTACACCTTC.

V is TRBV11-2 and J is TRBJ2-3, with D uncertain. V was trimmed by 4 bases and J by 7 bases, leaving 9 bases between them. Germline CDR1 is SGHAT and CDR2 is FQNNGV. There are 12 residues in the CDR3. CDR3 bases: TGTGCCAGCAGCTCCCGGGCTAATACGCAGTATTTT. This sequence encodes CASSSRANTQYF. Supplemented by reference TRBV11-2 and TRBJ2-3, the full variable domain reads EAGVAQSPRYKIIEKRQSVAFWCNPISGHATLYWYQQILGQGPKLLIQFQNNGVVDDSQLPKDRFSAERLKGVDSTLKIQPAKLEDSAVYLCASSSRANTQYFGPGTRLTVL.

The rearrangement joins TRBV27 to TRBJ2-7; D is possibly TRBD2 (5 bases). Germline assignment: CDR1 MNHEY and CDR2 SMNVEV (reference sequence). The CDR3 is made up of 13 amino acids. Trimming removed 0 bases at V and 7 bases at J, with 10 bases between. The CDR3 bases are TGTGCCAGCAGTTTATCGACCCCGGGGGAGCAGTACTTC. Translation gives CASSLSTPGEQYF.

This chain connects TRBV7-6 to TRBJ2-3; D might be TRBD1 (6 bases). The V gene lost 4 bases and the J gene lost 6 bases, with 8 bases spanning the gap. The germline CDR1 and CDR2 sequences are SGHVS and FNYEAQ. This CDR3 is built from 12 residues. The CDR3 DNA is TGTGCCAGCAGCTCTCAGGGGGATACGCAGTATTTT. Its translation: CASSSQGDTQYF. Filled out from reference TRBV7-6 and TRBJ2-3, the complete variable domain reads GAGVSQSPRYKVTKRGQDVALRCDPISGHVSLYWYRQALGQGPEFLTYFNYEAQQDKSGLPNDRFSAERPEGSISTLTIQRTEQRDSAMYRCASSSQGDTQYFGPGTRLTVL.

The V call is TRBV19, the J call TRBJ1-1, with a possible D match to TRBD1 (5 bases). The CDR3 totals 14 residues. CDR1 and CDR2 from the germline V gene are LNHDA and SQIVND (reference sequence). Trimming cost V 9 bases and J 4 bases, with 18 bases left between them. CDR3 bases: TGTGCCAGCCACAACAAGGCGGGGGTCACTGAAGCTTTCTTT. It translates to CASHNKAGVTEAFF. The whole variable domain, filled in from reference TRBV19 and TRBJ1-1, reads DGGITQSPKYLFRKEGQNVTLSCEQNLNHDAMYWYRQDPGQGLRLIYYSQIVNDFQKGDIAEGYSVSREKKESFPLTVTSAQKNPTAFYLCASHNKAGVTEAFFGQGTRLTVV.

This clone was seen only once. The CDR3 loop is CASSPTGTSRWANVLTF. CDR3 nucleotide sequence: TGTGCCAGCAGCCCGACCGGGACAAGCCGTTGGGCCAACGTCCTGACTTTC. This chain links TRBV7-8 with TRBJ2-6, with D perhaps matching TRBD1 (6 bases). Deletions cut 5 bases from V and 5 bases from J, with 19 bases between. The CDR3 spans 17 residues. CDR1 and CDR2 from the germline V gene are SGHVS and FQNEAQ.

The chain links TRBV27 to TRBJ2-1, with 7 bases matching TRBD2. Per the germline V gene, CDR1 is MNHEY and CDR2 is SMNVEV (reference sequence). Trimming at V came to 5 bases and at J to 5 bases, leaving 9 bases not matched to a gene. This CDR3 comprises 15 residues. CDR3 nucleotide sequence: TGTGCCAGCAGTGGCTGGGGGGGTCTACACAATGAGCAGTTCTTC. Translating it yields CASSGWGGLHNEQFF.

The V call is TRBV5-1, the J call TRBJ2-5, with D tentatively TRBD2 (6 bases). The CDR3 is 16 amino acids. V shed 0 bases and J shed 7 bases, with 19 bases lying between them. Germline V gene data show CDR1 as SGHRS and CDR2 as YFSETQ. The CDR3 sequence: CASSLAVQNSGGTQYF. CDR3 DNA: TGCGCCAGCAGCTTGGCCGTCCAAAATAGCGGAGGGACCCAGTACTTC.

The V and J genes are TRBV13 and TRBJ2-7; D remains unclear. Trimming left V 1 base short and J 3 bases short, with 7 bases between. Germline V gene lookup returns CDR1 PRHDT and CDR2 FYEKMQ (reference sequence). The CDR3 extends over 13 amino acids. The CDR3 here is CASSLEADYEQYF. CDR3 bases: TGTGCCAGCAGCTTAGAGGCGGACTACGAGCAGTACTTC.

This chain uses TRBV28 with TRBJ1-5, with D hard to call. Between the trimmed V and J ends, which lost 6 bases and 4 bases, there was a span of 16 bases. The V gene's germline CDR1 is MDHEN and CDR2 SYDVKM. The CDR3 runs to 15 residues. CDR3 coding DNA: TGTGCCAGCAGAAAAATGATTGGATTTAATCAGCCCCAGCATTTT. It translates to CASRKMIGFNQPQHF.

The chain couples TRBV11-2 to TRBJ2-5; tentatively, D is TRBD2 (6 bases). This CDR3 has 15 residues. Trimming stripped 0 bases from V and 2 bases from J, with 10 bases between. Germline V lookup: CDR1 SGHAT, CDR2 FQNNGV. The CDR3, as DNA: TGTGCCAGCAGCTTAGATCCTAGCGCTCAAGAGACCCAGTACTTC. It encodes CASSLDPSAQETQYF.